The 5 T cell receptor beta chains given below trace back to one sample, sequenced in a study of sequential checkpoint blockade in melanoma. The treatment is: randomized to nivolumab then ipilimumab (arm A) or the reverse (arm B). Clones were read by immunoSEQ multiplex PCR, and TCRdb kept only the in-frame ones, dropping some. The repertoire holds 35,000 to 45,000 clones, about four fifths seen once, with 4.5% to 7% in the top ten. Specimen: CD8+ T cells sorted from blood (inferred from file names), collected from a patient given nivolumab and ipilimumab in sequence. These receptors were obtained from a human donor with melanoma.

This chain links TRBV4-1 with TRBJ2-5, with TRBD1 as a possible D gene (6 bases). The end of the DNA aligns better with TRBJ2-7, so the J call may be wrong. Germline V CDR1 and CDR2: MGHRA, YSYEKL. The length of the CDR3 is 17 residues. CDR3 DNA sequence: TGCGCCAGCAGCCAAGACAGGGGAAGGTATCACTCCTACGAGCAGTACTTC. Its translation is CASSQDRGRYHSYEQYF.

This chain links TRBV7-2 with TRBJ2-1, with TRBD1 matching over 7 bases. The CDR3 is 14 amino acids. CDR1 and CDR2 (germline): SGHTA, FQGNSA. The V and J ends lost 6 bases and 4 bases, in that order; junction bases with no gene match: 6. DNA of the CDR3: TGTGCCAGCAGGCCCGGGACAGAGTACAATGAGCAGTTCTTC. Protein: CASRPGTEYNEQFF.

The genes are TRBV27 and TRBJ2-3; weak D call: TRBD2 (5 bases). Trimming stripped 7 bases from V and 8 bases from J, with 16 bases between. The CDR3 totals 13 residues. Germline V gene data show CDR1 as MNHEY and CDR2 as SMNVEV (reference sequence). The CDR3 DNA reads as TGTGCCAGCACCGAGGGAACCTATAGTACGCAGTATTTT. It yields the protein CASTEGTYSTQYF.

The rearrangement uses TRBV7-6 and TRBJ2-7; 7 nucleotides match TRBD1. Germline CDR1 and CDR2: SGHVS and FNYEAQ. The CDR3 contains 14 residues. With V trimmed by 1 base and J by 3 bases, 3 bases remained unmatched. CDR3 DNA sequence: TGTGCCAGCAGCTTAGTCAGACAGGGCTACGAGCAGTACTTC. Its translation: CASSLVRQGYEQYF. Full variable domain (rest looked up from reference TRBV7-6 and TRBJ2-7): GAGVSQSPRYKVTKRGQDVALRCDPISGHVSLYWYRQALGQGPEFLTYFNYEAQQDKSGLPNDRFSAERPEGSISTLTIQRTEQRDSAMYRCASSLVRQGYEQYFGPGTRLTVT.

The chain employs TRBV5-1 and TRBJ1-4, with 8 nucleotides matching TRBD1. With 0 bases clipped from V and 4 bases from J, the junction kept 5 bases outside the gene matches. The CDR3 length is 16 residues. CDR1 SGHRS and CDR2 YFSETQ come from the germline V gene. In nucleotides, the CDR3 is TGCGCCAGCAGCTTGGGGCAGGGGGCCGGTAATGAAAAACTGTTTTTT. Translating it yields CASSLGQGAGNEKLFF.